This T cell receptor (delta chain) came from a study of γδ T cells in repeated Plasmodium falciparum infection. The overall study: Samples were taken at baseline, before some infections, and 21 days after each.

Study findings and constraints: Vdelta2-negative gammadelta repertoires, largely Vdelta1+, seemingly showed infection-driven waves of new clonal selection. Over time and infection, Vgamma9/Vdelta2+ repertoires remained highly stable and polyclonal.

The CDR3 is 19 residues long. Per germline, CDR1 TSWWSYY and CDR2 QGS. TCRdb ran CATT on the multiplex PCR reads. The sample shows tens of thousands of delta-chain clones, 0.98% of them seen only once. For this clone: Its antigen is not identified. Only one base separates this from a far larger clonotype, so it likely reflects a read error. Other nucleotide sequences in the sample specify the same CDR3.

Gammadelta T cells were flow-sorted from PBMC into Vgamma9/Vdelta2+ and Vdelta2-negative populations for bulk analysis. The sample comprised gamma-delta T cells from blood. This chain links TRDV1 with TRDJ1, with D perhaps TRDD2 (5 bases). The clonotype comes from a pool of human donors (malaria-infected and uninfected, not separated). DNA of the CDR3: TGTGCTCTTGGGGAACCCTCGGACAGGCTTTACCCCTACACCGATAAACTCATCTTC. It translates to CALGEPSDRLYPYTDKLIF.